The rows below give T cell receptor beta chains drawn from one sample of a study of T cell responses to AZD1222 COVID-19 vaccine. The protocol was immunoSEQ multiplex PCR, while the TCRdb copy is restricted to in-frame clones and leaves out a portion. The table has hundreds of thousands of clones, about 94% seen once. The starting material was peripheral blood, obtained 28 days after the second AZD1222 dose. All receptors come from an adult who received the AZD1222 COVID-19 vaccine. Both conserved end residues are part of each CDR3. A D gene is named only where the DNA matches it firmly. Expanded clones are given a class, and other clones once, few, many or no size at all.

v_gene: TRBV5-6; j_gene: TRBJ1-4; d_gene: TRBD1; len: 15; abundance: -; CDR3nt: TGTGCCAGCAGCCAACAGGGGGCGACTAATGAAAAACTGTTTTTT; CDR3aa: CASSQQGATNEKLFF
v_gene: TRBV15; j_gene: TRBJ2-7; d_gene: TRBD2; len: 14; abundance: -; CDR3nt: TGTGCCACCAGCAGAACTAGCGGGGATTACGAGCAGTACTTC; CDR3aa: CATSRTSGDYEQYF
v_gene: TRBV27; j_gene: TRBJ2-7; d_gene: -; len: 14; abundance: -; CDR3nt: TGTGCCAGCAGTTTAAGGCGGGCCGGCTACGAGCAGTACTTC; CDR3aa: CASSLRRAGYEQYF
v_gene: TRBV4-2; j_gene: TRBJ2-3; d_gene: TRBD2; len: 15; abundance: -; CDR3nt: TGTGCCAGCAGCCAAGCGGGGGGGCTCACAGATACGCAGTATTTT; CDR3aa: CASSQAGGLTDTQYF
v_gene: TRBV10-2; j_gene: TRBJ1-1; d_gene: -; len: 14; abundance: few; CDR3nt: TGCGCCAGCAGTGAGTCAGCAGGAGGCACTGAAGCTTTCTTT; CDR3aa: CASSESAGGTEAFF
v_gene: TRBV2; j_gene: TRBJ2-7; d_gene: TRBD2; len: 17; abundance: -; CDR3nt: TGTGCCAGCAGTGAGGCGCCGCACCTAGCGGGAGGATACGAGCAGTACTTC; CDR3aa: CASSEAPHLAGGYEQYF
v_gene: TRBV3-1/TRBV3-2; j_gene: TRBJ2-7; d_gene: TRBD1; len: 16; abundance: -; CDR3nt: TGTGCCAGCAGCCAGCGGGACAGGGGTACCCGCTACGAGCAGTACTTC; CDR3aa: CASSQRDRGTRYEQYF
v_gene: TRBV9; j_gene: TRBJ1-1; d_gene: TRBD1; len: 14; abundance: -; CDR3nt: TGTGCCAGCAGCCCCAACAGGGGCCACACTGAAGCTTTCTTT; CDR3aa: CASSPNRGHTEAFF
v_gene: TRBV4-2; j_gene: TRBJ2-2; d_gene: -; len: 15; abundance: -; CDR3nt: TGTGCCAGCAGCCCCTACTCGACAGGCACCGGGGAGCTGTTTTTT; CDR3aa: CASSPYSTGTGELFF
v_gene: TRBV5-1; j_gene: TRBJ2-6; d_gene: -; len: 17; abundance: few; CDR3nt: TGCGCCAGCAGCTTTACCGGGACAAGCTCTGGGGCCAACGTCCTGACTTTC; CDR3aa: CASSFTGTSSGANVLTF
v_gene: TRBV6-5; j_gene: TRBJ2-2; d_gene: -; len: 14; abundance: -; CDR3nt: TGTGCCACTAGGGACGTAGGGGACACCGGGGAGCTGTTTTTT; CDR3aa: CATRDVGDTGELFF
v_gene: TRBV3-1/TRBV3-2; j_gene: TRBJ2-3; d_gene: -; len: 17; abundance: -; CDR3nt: TGTGCCAGCAGCCAAGGTGGGGGGGGGCTTTTCGCAGATACGCAGTATTTT; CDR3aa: CASSQGGGGLFADTQYF
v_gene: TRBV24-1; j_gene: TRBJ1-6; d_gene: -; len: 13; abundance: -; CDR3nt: TGTGCCACCAGTGAATACAGCGATTCACCCCTCCACTTT; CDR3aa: CATSEYSDSPLHF
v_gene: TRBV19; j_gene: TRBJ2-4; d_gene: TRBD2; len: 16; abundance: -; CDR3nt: TGTGCCAGTACCCCGGTTGGGGCTAGCGGGAAATACATTCAGTACTTC; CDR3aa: CASTPVGASGKYIQYF
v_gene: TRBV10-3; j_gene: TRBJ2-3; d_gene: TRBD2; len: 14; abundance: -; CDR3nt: TGTGCCATCAGTGGCGGCGGGAGGGCCGGTACGCAGTATTTT; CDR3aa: CAISGGGRAGTQYF
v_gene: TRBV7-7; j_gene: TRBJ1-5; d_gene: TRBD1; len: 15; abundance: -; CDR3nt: TGTGCCAGCAGCTTAGGAGGGGGCGAGAATCAGCCCCAGCATTTT; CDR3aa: CASSLGGGENQPQHF
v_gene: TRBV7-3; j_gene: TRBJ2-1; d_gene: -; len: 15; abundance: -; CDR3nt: TGTGCCAGCAGCTTAACCGGGGATCAGGTGAATGAGCAGTTCTTC; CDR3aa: CASSLTGDQVNEQFF